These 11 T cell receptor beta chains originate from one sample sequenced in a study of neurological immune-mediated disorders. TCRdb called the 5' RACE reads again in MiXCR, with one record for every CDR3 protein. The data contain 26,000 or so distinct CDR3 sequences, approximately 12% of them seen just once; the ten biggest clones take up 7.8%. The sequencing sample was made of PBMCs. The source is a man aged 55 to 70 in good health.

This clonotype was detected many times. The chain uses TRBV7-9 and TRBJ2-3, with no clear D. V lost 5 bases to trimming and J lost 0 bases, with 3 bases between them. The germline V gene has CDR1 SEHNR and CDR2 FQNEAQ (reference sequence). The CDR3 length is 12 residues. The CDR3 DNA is TGTGCCAGCAGCCCGAGCACAGATACGCAGTATTTT. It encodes CASSPSTDTQYF.

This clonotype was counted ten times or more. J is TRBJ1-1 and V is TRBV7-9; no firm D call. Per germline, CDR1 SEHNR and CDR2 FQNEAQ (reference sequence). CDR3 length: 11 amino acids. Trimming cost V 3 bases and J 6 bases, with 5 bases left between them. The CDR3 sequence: CASSFGPEAFF. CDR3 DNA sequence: TGTGCCAGCAGCTTCGGGCCTGAAGCTTTCTTT.

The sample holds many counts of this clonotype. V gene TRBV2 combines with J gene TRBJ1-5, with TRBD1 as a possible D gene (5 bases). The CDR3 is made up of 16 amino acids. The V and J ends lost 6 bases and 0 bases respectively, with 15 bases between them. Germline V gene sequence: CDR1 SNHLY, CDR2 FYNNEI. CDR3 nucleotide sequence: TGTGCCAGCAGCTACGGGACGGAACATAGCAATCAGCCCCAGCATTTT. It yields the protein CASSYGTEHSNQPQHF.

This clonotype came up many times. CDR3 in DNA: TGTGCCAGCAGTTTAAATTTAGGCCCCGAGTACTTC. It specifies CASSLNLGPEYF. J is TRBJ2-5 and V is TRBV28, with D unresolved. Trimming removed 2 bases from V and 12 bases from J, with 13 bases in between. The length of the CDR3 is 12 residues. CDR1 is MDHEN and CDR2 is SYDVKM in the germline V gene.

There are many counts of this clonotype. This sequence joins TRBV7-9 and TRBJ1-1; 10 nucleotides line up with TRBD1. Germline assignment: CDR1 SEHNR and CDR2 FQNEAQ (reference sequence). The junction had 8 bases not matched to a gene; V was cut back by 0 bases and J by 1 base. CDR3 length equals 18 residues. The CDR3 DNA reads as TGTGCCAGCAGCTTAGCGAGGACAGGGGGGATTTCGAACACTGAAGCTTTCTTT. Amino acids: CASSLARTGGISNTEAFF.

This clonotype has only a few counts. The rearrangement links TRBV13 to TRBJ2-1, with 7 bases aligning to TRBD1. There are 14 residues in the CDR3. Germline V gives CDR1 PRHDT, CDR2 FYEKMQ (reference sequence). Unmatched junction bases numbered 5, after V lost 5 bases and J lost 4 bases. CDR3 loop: CASSEDRLYNEQFF. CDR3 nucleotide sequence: TGTGCCAGCAGCGAGGACAGGTTGTACAATGAGCAGTTCTTC.

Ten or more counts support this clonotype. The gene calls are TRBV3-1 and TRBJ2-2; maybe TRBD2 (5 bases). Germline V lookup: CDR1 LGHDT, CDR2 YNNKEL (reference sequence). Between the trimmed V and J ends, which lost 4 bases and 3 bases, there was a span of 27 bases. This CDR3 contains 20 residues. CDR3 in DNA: TGTGCCAGCAGCCCCCCAAGGTCGGGGTTTCGTATGGGGTACACCGGGGAGCTGTTTTTT. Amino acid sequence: CASSPPRSGFRMGYTGELFF. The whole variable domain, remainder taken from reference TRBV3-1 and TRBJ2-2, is DTAVSQTPKYLVTQMGNDKSIKCEQNLGHDTMYWYKQDSKKFLKIMFSYNNKELIINETVPNRFSPKSPDKAHLNLHINSLELGDSAVYFCASSPPRSGFRMGYTGELFFGEGSRLTVL.

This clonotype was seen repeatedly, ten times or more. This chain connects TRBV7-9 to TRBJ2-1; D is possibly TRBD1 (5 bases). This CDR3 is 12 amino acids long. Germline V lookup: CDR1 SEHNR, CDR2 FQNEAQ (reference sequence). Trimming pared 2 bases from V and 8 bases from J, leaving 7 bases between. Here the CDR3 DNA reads TGTGCCAGCAGCTTACAGGGCCATGAGCAGTTCTTC. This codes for CASSLQGHEQFF.

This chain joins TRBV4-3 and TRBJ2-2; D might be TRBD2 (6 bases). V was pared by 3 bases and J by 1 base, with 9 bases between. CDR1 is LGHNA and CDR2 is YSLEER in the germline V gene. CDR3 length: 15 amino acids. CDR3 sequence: CASSQGGLNTGELFF. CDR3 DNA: TGCGCCAGCAGCCAGGGGGGACTGAACACCGGGGAGCTGTTTTTT.

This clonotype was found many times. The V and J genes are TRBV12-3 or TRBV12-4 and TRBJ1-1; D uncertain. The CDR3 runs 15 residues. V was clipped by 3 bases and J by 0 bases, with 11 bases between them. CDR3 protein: CASSLSPHLNTEAFF. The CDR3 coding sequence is TGTGCCAGCAGTTTGTCTCCCCATTTGAACACTGAAGCTTTCTTT.

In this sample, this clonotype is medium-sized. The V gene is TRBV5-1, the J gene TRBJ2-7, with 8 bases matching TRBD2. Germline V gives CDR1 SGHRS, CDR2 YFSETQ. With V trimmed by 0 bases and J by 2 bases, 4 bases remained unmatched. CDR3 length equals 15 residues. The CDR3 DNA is TGCGCCAGCAGCTTGGTTCCGGGACTAGCCTACGAGCAGTACTTC. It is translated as CASSLVPGLAYEQYF.